This T cell receptor beta chain was identified in a study of CD8 T cells in Susac syndrome. Blood CD8+ and CD4+ T cells underwent high-throughput TCR beta sequencing. In contrast to the negatively isolated CD8+ and CD4+ T cells, TEMRA cells were FACS-enriched. Random hexamers were used to reverse transcribe an amount of about 0.45 to 1 ug RNA. Multiplex PCR with immunoSEQ amplified the TCR beta CDR3 across 54 Vbeta and 13 Jbeta. MiXCR, run by TCRdb on the immunoSEQ multiplex PCR reads, gives a single entry per CDR3 protein. The table lists around 59,000 distinct CDR3 sequences, more than 90% of them singletons, with just under 0.2% in the top ten. V dropped 3 bases and J dropped 8 bases, with 21 bases sitting between them. The CDR3 extends over 16 amino acids. Germline V lookup: CDR1 SGDLS, CDR2 YYNGEE.

Material: CD8+ T cells from PBMCs. The sequence came from a human donor in good health. The rearrangement uses TRBV9 and TRBJ2-4; D could derive from TRBD1 or TRBD2 (6 bases each). The CDR3 sequence: CASSGGGLRPGDIQYF. In DNA, the CDR3 is TGTGCCAGCAGCGGAGGGGGACTTCGCCCGGGGGACATTCAGTACTTC.